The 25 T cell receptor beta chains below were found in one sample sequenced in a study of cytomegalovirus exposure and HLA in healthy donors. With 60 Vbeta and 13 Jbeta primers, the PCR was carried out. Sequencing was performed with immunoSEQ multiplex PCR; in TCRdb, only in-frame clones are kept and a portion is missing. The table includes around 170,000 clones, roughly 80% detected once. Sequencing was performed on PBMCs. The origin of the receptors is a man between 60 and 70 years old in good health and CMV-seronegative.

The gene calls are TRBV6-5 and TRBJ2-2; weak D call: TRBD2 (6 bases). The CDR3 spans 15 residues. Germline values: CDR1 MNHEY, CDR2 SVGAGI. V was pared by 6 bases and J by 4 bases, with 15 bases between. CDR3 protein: CASSEAGWSTGELFF. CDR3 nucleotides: TGTGCCAGCAGCGAGGCGGGGTGGAGCACCGGGGAGCTGTTTTTT.

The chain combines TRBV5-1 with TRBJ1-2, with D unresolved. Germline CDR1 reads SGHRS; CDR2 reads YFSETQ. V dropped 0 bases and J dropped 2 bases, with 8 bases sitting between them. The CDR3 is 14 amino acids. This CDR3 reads CASSLAGTNYGYTF. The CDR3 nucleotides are TGCGCCAGCAGCTTGGCAGGCACCAACTATGGCTACACCTTC. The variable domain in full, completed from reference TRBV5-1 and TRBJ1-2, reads KAGVTQTPRYLIKTRGQQVTLSCSPISGHRSVSWYQQTPGQGLQFLFEYFSETQRNKGNFPGRFSGRQFSNSRSEMNVSTLELGDSALYLCASSLAGTNYGYTFGSGTRLTVV.

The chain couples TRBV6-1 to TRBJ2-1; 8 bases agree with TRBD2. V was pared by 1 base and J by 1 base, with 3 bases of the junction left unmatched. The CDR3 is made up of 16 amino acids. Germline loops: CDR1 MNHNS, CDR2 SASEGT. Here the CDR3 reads CASSEGLAGSYNEQFF. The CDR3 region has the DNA TGTGCCAGCAGTGAAGGGTTAGCGGGGTCCTACAATGAGCAGTTCTTC.

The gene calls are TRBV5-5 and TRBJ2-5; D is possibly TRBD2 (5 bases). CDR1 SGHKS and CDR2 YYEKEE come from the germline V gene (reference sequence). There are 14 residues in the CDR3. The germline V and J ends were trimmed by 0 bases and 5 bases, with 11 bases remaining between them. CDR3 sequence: CASSLDGVGETQYF. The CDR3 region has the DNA TGTGCCAGCAGCTTGGACGGGGTCGGTGAGACCCAGTACTTC.

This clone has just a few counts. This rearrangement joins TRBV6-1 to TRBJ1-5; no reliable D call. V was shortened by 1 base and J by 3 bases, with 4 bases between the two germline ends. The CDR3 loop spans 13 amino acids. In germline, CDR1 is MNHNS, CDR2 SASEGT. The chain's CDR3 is CASSEGLNQPQHF. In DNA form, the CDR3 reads TGTGCCAGCAGTGAAGGACTCAATCAGCCCCAGCATTTT.

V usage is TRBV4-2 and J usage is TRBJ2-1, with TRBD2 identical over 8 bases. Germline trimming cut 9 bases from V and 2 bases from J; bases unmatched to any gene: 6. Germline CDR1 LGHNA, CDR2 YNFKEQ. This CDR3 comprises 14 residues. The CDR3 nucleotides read TGTGCCAGTGACGCGGGGGGACCCTACAATGAGCAGTTCTTC. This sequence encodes CASDAGGPYNEQFF.

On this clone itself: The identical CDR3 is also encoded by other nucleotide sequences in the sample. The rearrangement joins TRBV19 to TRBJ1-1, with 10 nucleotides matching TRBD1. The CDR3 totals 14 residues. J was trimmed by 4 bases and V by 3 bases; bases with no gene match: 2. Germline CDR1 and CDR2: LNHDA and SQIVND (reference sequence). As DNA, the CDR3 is TGTGCCAGTAGTATTGGACAGGGGGGCACTGAAGCTTTCTTT. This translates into CASSIGQGGTEAFF. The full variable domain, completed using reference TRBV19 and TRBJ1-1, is DGGITQSPKYLFRKEGQNVTLSCEQNLNHDAMYWYRQDPGQGLRLIYYSQIVNDFQKGDIAEGYSVSREKKESFPLTVTSAQKNPTAFYLCASSIGQGGTEAFFGQGTRLTVV.

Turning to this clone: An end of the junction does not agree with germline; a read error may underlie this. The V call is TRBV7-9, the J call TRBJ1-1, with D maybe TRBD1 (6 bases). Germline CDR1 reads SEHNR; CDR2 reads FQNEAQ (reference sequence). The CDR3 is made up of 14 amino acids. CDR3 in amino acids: CSSSSQADRGEAFF. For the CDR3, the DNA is TGTTCCAGCAGCTCACAGGCGGACAGAGGTGAAGCTTTCTTT.

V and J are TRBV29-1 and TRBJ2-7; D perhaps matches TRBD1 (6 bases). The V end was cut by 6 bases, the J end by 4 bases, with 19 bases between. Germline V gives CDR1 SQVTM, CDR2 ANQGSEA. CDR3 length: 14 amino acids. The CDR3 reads CSVLNREQSYEQYF. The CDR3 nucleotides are TGCAGCGTCCTAAACAGGGAACAGTCTTACGAGCAGTACTTC.

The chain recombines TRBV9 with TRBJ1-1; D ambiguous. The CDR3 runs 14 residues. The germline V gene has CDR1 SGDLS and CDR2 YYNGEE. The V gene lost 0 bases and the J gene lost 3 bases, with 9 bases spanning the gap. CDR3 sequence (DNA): TGTGCCAGCAGCGTAGACGGAGATTACACTGAAGCTTTCTTT. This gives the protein CASSVDGDYTEAFF. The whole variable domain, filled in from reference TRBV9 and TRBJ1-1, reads DSGVTQTPKHLITATGQRVTLRCSPRSGDLSVYWYQQSLDQGLQFLIQYYNGEERAKGNILERFSAQQFPDLHSELNLSSLELGDSALYFCASSVDGDYTEAFFGQGTRLTVV.

The CDR3 loop is CASSPWGQGTHNEQFF. The CDR3 DNA follows: TGTGCCAGCAGCCCGTGGGGACAGGGAACCCACAATGAGCAGTTCTTC. The chain links TRBV5-8 to TRBJ2-1, with TRBD1 identical over 9 bases. CDR1 is SGHTS and CDR2 is YDEGEE in the germline V gene. V lost 4 bases, J lost 5 bases, and 10 bases stayed unmatched. CDR3 length: 16 amino acids.

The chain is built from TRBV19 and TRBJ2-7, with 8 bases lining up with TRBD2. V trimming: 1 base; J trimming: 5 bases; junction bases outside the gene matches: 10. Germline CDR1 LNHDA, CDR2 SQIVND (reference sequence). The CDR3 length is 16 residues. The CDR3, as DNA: TGTGCCAGTAGTATAGGTAGCGGGACACCAAACGACGAGCAGTACTTC. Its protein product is CASSIGSGTPNDEQYF.

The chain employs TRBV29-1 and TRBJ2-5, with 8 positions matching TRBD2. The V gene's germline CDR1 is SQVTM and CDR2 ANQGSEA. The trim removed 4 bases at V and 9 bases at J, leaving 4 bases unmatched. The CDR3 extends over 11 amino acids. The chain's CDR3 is CSVVPREAQYF. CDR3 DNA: TGCAGCGTTGTGCCGCGGGAGGCCCAGTACTTC.

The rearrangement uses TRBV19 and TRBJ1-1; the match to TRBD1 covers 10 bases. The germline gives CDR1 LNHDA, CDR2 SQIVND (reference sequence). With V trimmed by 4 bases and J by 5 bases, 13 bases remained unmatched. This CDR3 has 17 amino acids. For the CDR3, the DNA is TGTGCCAGTAGTACTCCCCGGGACAGGGGTTTCGGGACTGAAGCTTTCTTT. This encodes CASSTPRDRGFGTEAFF.

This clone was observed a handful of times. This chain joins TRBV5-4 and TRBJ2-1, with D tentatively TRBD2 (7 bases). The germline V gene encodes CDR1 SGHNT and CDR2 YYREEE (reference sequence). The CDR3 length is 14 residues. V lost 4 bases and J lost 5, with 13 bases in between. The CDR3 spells CASSARGGHNEQFF. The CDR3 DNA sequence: TGTGCCAGCAGCGCTAGGGGGGGTCACAATGAGCAGTTCTTC.

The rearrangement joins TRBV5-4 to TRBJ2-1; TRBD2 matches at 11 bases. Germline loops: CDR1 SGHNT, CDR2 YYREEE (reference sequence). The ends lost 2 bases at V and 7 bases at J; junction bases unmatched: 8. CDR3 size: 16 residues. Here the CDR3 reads CASSLPTSGIHNEQFF. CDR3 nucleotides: TGTGCCAGCAGCTTACCGACTAGCGGGATTCATAATGAGCAGTTCTTC.

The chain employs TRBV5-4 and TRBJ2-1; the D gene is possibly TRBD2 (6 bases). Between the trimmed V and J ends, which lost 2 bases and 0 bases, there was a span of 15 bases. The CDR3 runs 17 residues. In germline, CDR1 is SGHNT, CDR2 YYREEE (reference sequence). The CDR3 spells CASSFWGTLSSYNEQFF. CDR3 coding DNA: TGTGCCAGCAGCTTCTGGGGGACTCTGAGCTCCTACAATGAGCAGTTCTTC. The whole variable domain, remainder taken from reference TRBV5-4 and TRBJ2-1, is ETGVTQSPTHLIKTRGQQVTLRCSSQSGHNTVSWYQQALGQGPQFIFQYYREEENGRGNFPPRFSGLQFPNYSSELNVNALELDDSALYLCASSFWGTLSSYNEQFFGPGTRLTVL.

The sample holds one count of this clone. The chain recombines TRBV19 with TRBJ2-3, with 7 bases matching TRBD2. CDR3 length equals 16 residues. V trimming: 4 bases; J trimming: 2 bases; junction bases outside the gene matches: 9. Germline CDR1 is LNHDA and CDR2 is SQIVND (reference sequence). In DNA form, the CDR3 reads TGTGCCAGTAGTACAAGGACTAGGGGAATCACAGATACGCAGTATTTT. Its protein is CASSTRTRGITDTQYF.

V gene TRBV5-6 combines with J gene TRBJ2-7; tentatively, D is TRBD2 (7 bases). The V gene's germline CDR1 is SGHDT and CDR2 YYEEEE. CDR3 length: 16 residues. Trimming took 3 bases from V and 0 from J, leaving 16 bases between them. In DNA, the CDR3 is TGTGCCAGCAGCTCGGGGTGGGGGGGCAGCTCCTACGAGCAGTACTTC. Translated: CASSSGWGGSSYEQYF.

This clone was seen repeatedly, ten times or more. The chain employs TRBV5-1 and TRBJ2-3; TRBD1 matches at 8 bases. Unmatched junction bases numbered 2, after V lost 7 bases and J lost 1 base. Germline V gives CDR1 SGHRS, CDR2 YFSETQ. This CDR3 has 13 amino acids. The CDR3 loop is CASSGGGTDTQYF. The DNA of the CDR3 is TGCGCCAGCTCAGGGGGCGGCACAGATACGCAGTATTTT.

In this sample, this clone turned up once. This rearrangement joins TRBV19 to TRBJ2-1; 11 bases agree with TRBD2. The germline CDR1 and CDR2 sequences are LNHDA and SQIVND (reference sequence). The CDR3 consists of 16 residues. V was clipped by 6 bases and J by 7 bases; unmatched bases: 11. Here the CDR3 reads CASRPLTSGVLNEQFF. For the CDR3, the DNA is TGTGCCAGTAGGCCATTGACTAGCGGGGTTTTGAATGAGCAGTTCTTC.

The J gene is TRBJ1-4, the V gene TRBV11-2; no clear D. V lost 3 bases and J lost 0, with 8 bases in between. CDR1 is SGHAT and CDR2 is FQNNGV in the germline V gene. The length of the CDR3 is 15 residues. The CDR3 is CASSFRGATNEKLFF. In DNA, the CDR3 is TGTGCCAGCAGCTTCCGGGGTGCAACTAATGAAAAACTGTTTTTT.

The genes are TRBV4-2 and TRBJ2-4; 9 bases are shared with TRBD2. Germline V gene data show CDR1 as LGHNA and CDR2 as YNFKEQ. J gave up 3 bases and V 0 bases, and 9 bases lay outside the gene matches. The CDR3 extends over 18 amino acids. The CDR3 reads CASSQDRSAGGGKNIQYF. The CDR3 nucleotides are TGTGCCAGCAGCCAAGATCGAAGCGCGGGAGGGGGCAAAAACATTCAGTACTTC.

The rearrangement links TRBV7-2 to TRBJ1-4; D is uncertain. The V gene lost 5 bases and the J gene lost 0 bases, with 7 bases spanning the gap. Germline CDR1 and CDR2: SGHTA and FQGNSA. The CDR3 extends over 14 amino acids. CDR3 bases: TGTGCCAGCAGCCTACAGCCAACTAATGAAAAACTGTTTTTT. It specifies CASSLQPTNEKLFF.

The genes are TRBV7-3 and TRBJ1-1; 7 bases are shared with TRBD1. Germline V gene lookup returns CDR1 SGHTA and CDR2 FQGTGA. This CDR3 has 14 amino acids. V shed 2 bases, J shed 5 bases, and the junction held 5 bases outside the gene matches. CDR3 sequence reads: CASSLQGVGTEAFF. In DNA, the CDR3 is TGTGCCAGCAGCTTACAGGGGGTTGGTACTGAAGCTTTCTTT.